This TCR beta chain was captured by sequencing in a study of T cell changes during pregnancy in multiple sclerosis. Profiling relied on immunoSEQ multiplex PCR, and the TCRdb table lists in-frame clones only, not all of them. Among 90,000 to 100,000 clones listed, roughly 91% were seen once. In this sample, this clone turned up once. The sample consisted of peripheral blood, taken in the first trimester of pregnancy. This TCR was recovered from a female donor with multiple sclerosis, enrolled in a pregnancy study.

The CDR3 region has the DNA TGTGCCAGTATCCCTGGCCCTGGCTCTGGAAACACCATATATTTT. Translation: CASIPGPGSGNTIYF. The genes are TRBV19 and TRBJ1-3; D not certain. This CDR3 spans 15 amino acids. Germline CDR1 reads LNHDA; CDR2 reads SQIVND (reference sequence). V shed 7 bases and J shed 0 bases, with 13 bases lying between them.